These T cell receptor beta chains were read from a single sample in a study of blood T cell repertoires in COVID-19. Data came from immunoSEQ multiplex PCR; TCRdb stores just in-frame clones and leaves some out. The data show over 150,000 clones, around nine tenths seen once. Sequenced: peripheral blood. The receptors originated from a man in his fifties or sixties with COVID-19, enrolled during active disease. Both conserved end residues are part of each CDR3. D genes are given only for firm matches. Size is stated for part of the rows, as once, few or many counts, or as a class when the clone is expanded.

v_gene,j_gene,abundance,d_gene,CDR3nt,CDR3aa
TRBV19,TRBJ2-1,NA,TRBD2,TGTGCCAGTACCGATAGCGGGAGGGCCGCCTACAATGAGCAGTTCTTC,CASTDSGRAAYNEQFF
TRBV28,TRBJ2-3,NA,TRBD2,TGTGCCAGCAGTAGGCTAGCGGGGGGGTATGGAGATACGCAGTATTTT,CASSRLAGGYGDTQYF
TRBV28,TRBJ2-2,NA,TRBD1,TGTGCCAGCAGTGGGGCGACAGGGTACACCGGGGAGCTGTTTTTT,CASSGATGYTGELFF
TRBV7-3,TRBJ2-3,NA,NA,TGTGCCAGCAGCCTGCGGACAGTTGCAGATACGCAGTATTTT,CASSLRTVADTQYF
TRBV14,TRBJ2-3,NA,NA,TGTGCCAGCAGCCAGCAGGTGGGAGATACGCAGTATTTT,CASSQQVGDTQYF
TRBV27,TRBJ1-1,once,TRBD1,TGTGCCAGCAGTTTACAGGGGGCGGTTAACACTGAAGCTTTCTTT,CASSLQGAVNTEAFF
TRBV6-5,TRBJ2-7,NA,TRBD2,TGTGCCAGCAGCCAAACCCGGGCCTCGGGGGGTGGGCAGTACTTC,CASSQTRASGGGQYF
TRBV6-1,TRBJ1-6,few,TRBD1,TGTGCCAGCAGTGAAGCAGGGACAGGGAATAATTCACCCCTCCACTTT,CASSEAGTGNNSPLHF
TRBV5-5,TRBJ2-3,once,TRBD2,TGTGCCAGCAGTCCGGGGGGGACTAGCGTCACAGATACGCAGTATTTT,CASSPGGTSVTDTQYF
TRBV11-2,TRBJ1-1,few,NA,TGTGCCAGCCGCCGGTCAGGGGTGTCGCGGACCCTCATGAACACTGAAGCTTTCTTT,CASRRSGVSRTLMNTEAFF
TRBV6-1,TRBJ1-1,NA,NA,TGTGCCAGCAGTGACGGCGGGCGGACTGAAGCTTTCTTT,CASSDGGRTEAFF